The present entry profiles one T cell receptor (beta chain) with its context. What it binds is not known. Germline CDR1 and CDR2: MNHEY and SMNVEV (reference sequence). This CDR3 has 14 amino acids. V lost 7 bases to trimming and J lost 4 bases; unmatched junction nucleotides: 9. With the Oncomine TCR Beta short-read assay, DNA from cultured CD4+ T cells was sequenced. Genomic DNA was extracted from cultured CD4+ T cells. TCRdb independently ran MiXCR on the PCR reads; one entry per CDR3 protein. The sample holds some 11,000 distinct CDR3 sequences, 25% to 40% seen once. Treatment indicated: roughly ten-day PBMC culture with coronavirus spike peptide pools or control peptides (ViraFEST assay). The data were taken from a study of vaccination and CD4 T cells after COVID-19. About the research overall: At a median about 94 days (range 35 to 161) after diagnosis, post-COVID samples were drawn.

Overall study results and limits: Reactive clonotype counts went from median about 20 after infection to a few dozen after vaccination, nonsignificantly.

This chain joins TRBV27 and TRBJ1-2; 7 bases agree with TRBD1. Here the sequenced sample was CD4+ T cells from blood, cultured in vitro, taken after SARS-CoV-2 vaccination. The TCR was taken from a human donor who had recovered from COVID-19. CDR3 sequence reads: CASTPWGDSYGYTF. The CDR3 DNA reads TGTGCCAGCACTCCCTGGGGGGACAGCTATGGCTACACCTTC.